Presented here are 21 T cell receptor beta chains from one specimen sequenced in a study of tumor-infiltrating lymphocytes in primary liver carcinoma. Each 20-30 mg portion of unsorted bulk tissue served as the source for co-extraction of RNA and DNA. cDNA specific to TCR beta was made from 500 ng of total RNA, with a constant-region primer employed for priming. Investigators got TCR beta libraries out of three nested multiplex PCR rounds, done with slightly modified ARM-PCR. TRBV1-TRBV30 forward and Cbeta reverse primers drove the first two roughly 10-cycle rounds. TCRdb independently ran MiXCR on the multiplex PCR reads; one entry per CDR3 protein. In the table there are about 99,000 distinct CDR3 sequences, roughly 69% of which are singletons. Sequencing used liver tumor tissue from sampling region 5. As to subset: tumor region T5, tumor centre. These TCRs come from a woman in her fifties or sixties with primary liver carcinoma and hepatitis B virus infection.

With regard to this clonotype: A single base separates this from a much larger clone, so it may be a read error. This chain uses TRBV5-1 with TRBJ2-5; the match to TRBD2 covers 9 bases. The CDR3 totals 15 residues. CDR1 is SGHRS, CDR2 YFSETQ, per germline. The CDR3 region has the DNA TGCACCAGCAGCCCAGGCCACCTAGCGGGGGAGACCCAGTACTTC. Protein sequence: CTSSPGHLAGETQYF.

The chain employs TRBV6-1 and TRBJ2-3; 7 bases line up with TRBD2. The CDR3 runs to 15 residues. CDR1 and CDR2 from the germline V gene are MNHNS and SASEGT. CDR3 in amino acids: CVNSVGAGVADTQYF. In DNA, the CDR3 is TGTGTCAACAGTGTAGGGGCGGGAGTGGCAGATACGCAGTATTTT.

As for this clonotype: A much larger clone is a single base away; this may be a read error. CDR3 protein: CASSPREANEQFF. The CDR3 region has the DNA TGTGCCAGCAGCCCGCGGGAGGCCAATGAGCAGTTCTTC. The chain is built from TRBV7-8 and TRBJ2-1; 8 nucleotides agree with TRBD2. Germline CDR1 is SGHVS and CDR2 is FQNEAQ. J lost 6 bases, V lost 5 bases, and 3 bases had no gene match. The CDR3 runs to 13 residues.

A remark on this clonotype: The final CDR3 position lacks the conserved phenylalanine or tryptophan, pointing to a likely read error. The rearrangement links TRBV12-3 or TRBV12-4 to TRBJ1-6, with 10 bases lining up with TRBD1. The V gene end was trimmed by 6 bases and the J gene end by 9 bases; junction bases not matched to a gene: 8. The CDR3 runs to 15 residues. The CDR3 DNA sequence: TGTGCCAGCAGCGAGGGACAGGGGCTTCGTTCACCCCTCCACTGT. This encodes CASSEGQGLRSPLHC.

Note on this clonotype: In this CDR3 the conserved last residue, phenylalanine or tryptophan, is missing, so a read error is likely. The chain has TRBV11-2 and TRBJ2-1; 9 bases fit TRBD1. The CDR3 spans 17 residues. The germline gives CDR1 SGHAT, CDR2 FQNNGV. CDR3 in amino acids: CAGSLIHGQGYRGEQFL. The CDR3 coding sequence is TGTGCCGGCAGCTTAATCCACGGACAGGGGTACAGGGGTGAGCAGTTCTTA.

Worth noting for this clonotype: The conserved phenylalanine or tryptophan normally closing the CDR3 is absent here, so this likely arose from a read error. CDR3 in amino acids: CASITGGSIGELFL. The CDR3 DNA is TGTGCCAGCATTACAGGGGGTAGCATCGGGGAGCTGTTTCTT. The J gene is TRBJ2-2, the V gene TRBV6-1, with 8 bases matching TRBD1. The trim removed 7 bases at V and 7 bases at J, leaving 8 bases unmatched. The CDR3 has 14 amino acids. Germline lookup yields CDR1 MNHNS and CDR2 SASEGT.

Note on this clonotype: The final CDR3 position lacks the conserved phenylalanine or tryptophan, pointing to a likely read error. It is unclear where the CDR3 begins or ends on the DNA, so no DNA is shown, and the CDR3 is as TCRdb lists it. The J gene is TRBJ2-6, the V gene TRBV11-2; no DNA check was done on the table's D call, TRBD1. 15 amino acids form the CDR3, both terminal residues included. CDR1 SGHAT and CDR2 FQNNGV come from the germline V gene. The CDR3 protein is CASSLGGAGANVLTL.

A note on this clonotype: Germline and junction disagree at one end, which may indicate a read error. This chain connects TRBV4-2 to TRBJ2-7; 7 nucleotides agree with TRBD2. CDR3 size: 15 residues. Germline CDR1 LGHNA, CDR2 YNFKEQ. The CDR3 nucleotides are TGTGTCAGCAGCCAAGATGGAACGGGAGGCGACGAACAGTACTTC. Translation gives CVSSQDGTGGDEQYF.

The table lists this clonotype with many counts. This chain joins TRBV5-1 and TRBJ2-7; 7 bases are a match to TRBD2. CDR1 is SGHRS and CDR2 is YFSETQ in the germline V gene. The CDR3 covers 14 residues. V lost 0 bases, J lost 2 bases, and 2 bases stayed unmatched. The CDR3 nucleotides read TGCGCCAGCAGCTTGGCAGCGGGACCCTACGAGCAGTACTTC. Translated, it gives CASSLAAGPYEQYF.

Concerning this clonotype itself: The junction departs from the called germline gene at one end, perhaps through a read error. The rearrangement links TRBV29-1 to TRBJ2-5, with a tentative D call TRBD2 (6 bases). Per the germline V gene, CDR1 is SQVTM and CDR2 is ANQGSEA. The CDR3 is 16 residues long. CDR3 loop: CSASGLTRGIQETQYF. The CDR3 DNA follows: TGTAGCGCCTCTGGCCTGACTAGGGGAATTCAAGAGACCCAGTACTTC.

Of note for this clonotype: An end of the junction differs from the germline gene, which may be a read error. The chain links TRBV6-1 to TRBJ1-2; tentative D call: TRBD1 (5 bases). The CDR3 sequence is 18 residues long. The germline gives CDR1 MNHNS, CDR2 SASEGT. CDR3 sequence reads: CASGDHLRRGSSKDGYTF. In DNA form, the CDR3 reads TGTGCCAGCGGTGACCACCTTCGGAGGGGAAGTAGTAAGGATGGCTACACCTTC.

A word on this clonotype: Relative to the germline gene, one junction end is altered; a read error may explain this. The J gene is TRBJ2-1, the V gene TRBV6-2 or TRBV6-3; D may be TRBD1 or TRBD2 (5 bases each). This CDR3 is built from 16 residues. Germline V gives CDR1 MNHEY, CDR2 SVGEGT. CDR3: CASSYRGASSHNEQFF. The DNA for the CDR3 is TGTGCCAGCAGTTACCGGGGCGCGAGCTCCCACAACGAGCAGTTCTTC.

About this clonotype itself: This sequence may be a read error, since a much larger clone differs from it by one base. The V gene is TRBV30, the J gene TRBJ2-7; no reliable D call. Per germline, CDR1 GTSNPN and CDR2 SVGIG (reference sequence). CDR3 size: 11 residues. CDR3 sequence reads: CAWCVHYEQYF. CDR3 DNA sequence: TGTGCCTGGTGTGTACATTACGAGCAGTACTTC.

The rearrangement links TRBV12-3 or TRBV12-4 to TRBJ2-2; no definite D call. CDR3 length equals 14 residues. The V gene lost 6 bases and the J gene lost 10 bases, with 18 bases spanning the gap. The CDR3 is CASSYTANAEELFF. The CDR3 DNA reads TGTGCCAGCAGCTACACAGCGAACGCCGAGGAGCTGTTTTTT.

This chain uses TRBV25-1 with TRBJ2-7; D perhaps matches TRBD1 (6 bases). The V gene's germline CDR1 is MGHDK and CDR2 SYGVNS. The CDR3 consists of 19 residues. The germline V and J ends were trimmed by 3 bases and 3 bases, with 27 bases remaining between them. The CDR3 loop reads CASSDRSTQDRDTYYEQYF. The CDR3 DNA follows: TGTGCCAGCAGTGACCGTTCGACCCAGGACCGGGACACCTACTACGAGCAGTACTTC.

The chain uses TRBV6-1 and TRBJ2-5; tentative D call: TRBD2 (6 bases). The CDR3 contains 17 residues. V lost 4 bases to trimming and J lost 5 bases, with 23 bases between them. CDR1 is MNHNS and CDR2 is SASEGT in the germline V gene. The DNA of the CDR3 is TGTGCCAGCAGTGTTCGAACAGGAGGGCTAGGCTTGGAGACCCAGTACTTC. It yields the protein CASSVRTGGLGLETQYF.

On this clonotype itself: A read error may account for a junction end that differs from germline. The V gene is TRBV11-2, the J gene TRBJ2-7, with D unclear. CDR1 SGHAT and CDR2 FQNNGV come from the germline V gene. The CDR3 spans 14 residues. The DNA for the CDR3 is TGTACCAGCAGCCCCCTGGGTGGCTTATACGAGCAGTACTTC. Its translation is CTSSPLGGLYEQYF.

About this clonotype: This may be a read error: a much more frequent sequence differs by one nucleotide. The chain recombines TRBV5-1 with TRBJ2-7, with D unresolved. The CDR3 consists of 13 residues. Germline lookup yields CDR1 SGHRS and CDR2 YFSETQ. In nucleotides, the CDR3 is TGCGCCAACAGCTTGGCCAAGGGAAACGAGCAGTACTTC. Amino acid sequence: CANSLAKGNEQYF.

Comment on this clonotype: A much larger clone differs from this one at a single base, so this may be a read error. This chain connects TRBV7-8 to TRBJ1-1, with unresolved D. Trimming cost V 1 base and J 3 bases, with 12 bases left between them. This CDR3 is built from 15 residues. CDR1 SGHVS and CDR2 FQNEAQ come from the germline V gene. The CDR3 nucleotides are TGTGCCAGCAGCTTAGATGGGAAGGGTGACACTGAAGCTTTCTTT. Translation: CASSLDGKGDTEAFF.

On this clonotype itself: Germline and junction disagree at one end, which may indicate a read error. The J gene is TRBJ1-5, the V gene TRBV6-5; D gene uncertain. The better agreement between TRBJ2-3 and the DNA end casts doubt on the J call. Germline V CDR1 and CDR2: MNHEY, SVGAGI. The CDR3 consists of 14 residues. The CDR3 DNA follows: TGTGCTAGCAGTTACGGGCCCAGCCATCAGCCCCAGTATTTT. Protein sequence: CASSYGPSHQPQYF.

Turning to this clonotype: At one boundary the junction diverges from the germline segment, which might be a read error. This chain links TRBV6-1 with TRBJ2-1; weak D call: TRBD1 (6 bases). The germline V gene has CDR1 MNHNS and CDR2 SASEGT. The length of the CDR3 is 16 residues. CDR3 sequence (DNA): TGTACCAGCATCTCCTCTCCGGACAGACATTGGGATGAGCAGTTTTTC. Its translation is CTSISSPDRHWDEQFF.